These T cell receptor beta chains were read from a single sample in a study of PD-1 blockade in classical Hodgkin lymphoma. The repertoire was sequenced with immunoSEQ multiplex PCR; TCRdb's copy has only in-frame clones and lacks some. The sample records 40,000 to 65,000 clones, approximately 86% being singletons. The specimen was peripheral blood mononuclear cells (PBMCs), collected before the fourth cycle of nivolumab. These receptors all come from a human donor with classical Hodgkin lymphoma. The CDR3 runs from the conserved cysteine through the conserved F or W. A D gene is named only where the DNA matches it firmly. Clone size is not always given. Where it is, it says once, few, many or a class for expanded clones.

>TRBV14|NA|NA|16|TRBJ2-5
CASSQDVGAAKETQYF
TGTGCCAGCAGCCAAGATGTTGGGGCAGCAAAAGAGACCCAGTACTTC
>TRBV2|NA|TRBD1|17|TRBJ2-7
CASSEYLPGQGRYEQYF
TGTGCCAGCAGTGAATATCTTCCGGGACAGGGGAGATACGAGCAGTACTTC
>TRBV10-3|NA|TRBD1|14|TRBJ1-5
CAIRDGTEGQPQHF
TGTGCCATCAGGGACGGGACAGAGGGCCAGCCCCAGCATTTT
>TRBV19|NA|TRBD1|15|TRBJ2-1
CASSFSGQPYNEQFF
TGTGCCAGTAGTTTTTCGGGACAGCCCTACAATGAGCAGTTCTTC
>TRBV15|NA|TRBD2|17|TRBJ2-5
CATSSQRLAGGQETQYF
TGTGCCACCAGCAGCCAAAGACTAGCGGGAGGACAAGAGACCCAGTACTTC
>TRBV28|once|TRBD2|18|TRBJ2-1
CASSSGLAGGISYNEQFF
TGTGCCAGCAGTTCGGGACTAGCGGGAGGGATCTCCTACAATGAGCAGTTCTTC
>TRBV7-8|NA|NA|15|TRBJ2-2
CASSLAGGGTGELFF
TGTGCCAGCAGCTTAGCGGGGGGCGGCACCGGGGAGCTGTTTTTT
>TRBV5-1|once|NA|16|TRBJ2-1
CASSLAPTGFNNEQFF
TGCGCCAGCAGCTTGGCCCCTACGGGGTTCAACAATGAGCAGTTCTTC
>TRBV7-9|NA|NA|15|TRBJ2-5
CASSLYGRRQETQYF
TGTGCCAGCAGCTTATATGGTCGGCGGCAAGAGACCCAGTACTTC
>TRBV5-1|NA|TRBD1|14|TRBJ2-7
CASSLGQGSYEQYF
TGCGCCAGCAGCTTGGGACAGGGCTCCTACGAGCAGTACTTC
>TRBV5-8|NA|NA|16|TRBJ2-3
CASSLGLRRSTDTQYF
TGTGCCAGCAGCTTGGGTCTCAGGCGGAGCACAGATACGCAGTATTTT
>TRBV19|NA|NA|13|TRBJ2-2
CASSPQWGGELFF
TGTGCCAGTAGTCCCCAATGGGGCGGGGAGCTGTTTTTT
>TRBV6-6|NA|TRBD2|15|TRBJ2-5
CASSPTSGGGETQYF
TGTGCCAGCAGCCCCACGAGCGGGGGAGGCGAGACCCAGTACTTC
>TRBV7-8|NA|NA|12|TRBJ2-4
CASSSLANIQYF
TGTGCCAGCAGCTCCCTGGCTAACATTCAGTACTTC
>TRBV7-6|NA|NA|14|TRBJ1-1
CASSLEAANTEAFF
TGTGCCAGCAGCTTAGAGGCGGCTAACACTGAAGCTTTCTTT
>TRBV9|NA|TRBD1|15|TRBJ2-7
CASSPSDRATYEQYF
TGTGCCAGCAGCCCATCCGACAGGGCAACCTACGAGCAGTACTTC
>TRBV5-1|NA|NA|14|TRBJ2-1
CASTSTGSVNEQFF
TGCGCCAGCACGTCCACGGGATCGGTAAATGAGCAGTTCTTC
>TRBV7-7|once|NA|16|TRBJ2-5
CASSLATGRGPETQYF
TGTGCTAGCAGCTTAGCGACGGGTCGGGGCCCAGAGACCCAGTACTTC
>TRBV5-6|NA|TRBD1|14|TRBJ2-2
CASSGGQGRGELFF
TGTGCCAGCAGCGGGGGACAGGGGAGAGGGGAGCTGTTTTTT
>TRBV9|few|TRBD2|18|TRBJ2-1
CASSVAPPGLAVNNEQFF
TGTGCCAGCAGCGTAGCCCCCCCGGGACTAGCTGTAAACAATGAGCAGTTCTTC
>TRBV13|NA|NA|14|TRBJ1-2
CASSAGLGAGGYTF
TGTGCCAGCAGCGCCGGACTTGGGGCGGGGGGCTACACCTTC
>TRBV19|NA|TRBD1|13|TRBJ1-1
CASSTTGATEAFF
TGTGCCAGTAGTACCACAGGGGCGACTGAAGCTTTCTTT
>TRBV5-1|NA|NA|13|TRBJ2-1
CASSLQVLDEQFF
TGCGCCAGCAGCTTGCAGGTCCTCGATGAGCAGTTCTTC
>TRBV7-9|NA|NA|15|TRBJ1-1
CASSLGRIMNTEAFF
TGTGCCAGCAGCCTCGGACGGATTATGAACACTGAAGCTTTCTTT
>TRBV6-1|NA|TRBD2|15|TRBJ2-2
CASDFSSGNTGELFF
TGTGCCAGCGATTTTTCTAGCGGGAACACCGGGGAGCTGTTTTTT
>TRBV4-3|few|TRBD1|14|TRBJ1-6
CASSQAGQGSPLHF
TGCGCCAGCAGCCAAGCCGGACAGGGATCACCCCTCCACTTT
>TRBV7-9|NA|NA|14|TRBJ2-1
CASSLDGFIGEQFF
TGTGCCAGCAGCTTAGATGGATTCATAGGTGAGCAGTTCTTC
>TRBV27|few|NA|15|TRBJ2-7
CASRYRDTPAYEQYF
TGTGCCAGCAGGTACCGGGACACACCCGCCTACGAGCAGTACTTC
>TRBV11-3|once|NA|12|TRBJ2-1
CASSARNNEQFF
TGTGCCAGCAGCGCCCGTAACAATGAGCAGTTCTTC
>TRBV28|NA|TRBD1|14|TRBJ1-1
CASRRGQLNTEAFF
TGTGCCAGCAGAAGGGGACAGCTGAACACTGAAGCTTTCTTT
>TRBV9|NA|NA|12|TRBJ2-1
CASSVVGDEQFF
TGTGCCAGCAGCGTAGTGGGAGATGAGCAGTTCTTC
>TRBV27|few|TRBD2|16|TRBJ2-1
CASSSPSGRVYNEQFF
TGTGCCAGCAGTTCGCCTAGCGGGAGGGTTTACAATGAGCAGTTCTTC
>TRBV28|NA|NA|15|TRBJ2-2
CASSEGRTDTGELFF
TGTGCCAGCAGCGAGGGACGGACCGACACCGGGGAGCTGTTTTTT
>TRBV10-2|few|TRBD2|15|TRBJ2-4
CASSDTSGSTNIQYF
TGCGCCAGCAGTGATACTAGCGGGAGCACAAACATTCAGTACTTC
>TRBV5-1|NA|TRBD1|13|TRBJ2-7
CASSRTGYDEQYF
TGCGCCAGCAGCAGGACAGGGTACGACGAGCAGTACTTC
>TRBV19|NA|TRBD2|18|TRBJ2-1
CASRGELTSGARRNEQFF
TGTGCCAGTAGGGGGGAGTTGACTAGCGGGGCGAGGAGGAATGAGCAGTTCTTC
>TRBV10-3|NA|TRBD1|14|TRBJ1-5
CAISKTGVGQPQHF
TGTGCCATCAGTAAGACAGGGGTAGGACAGCCCCAGCATTTT
>TRBV9|NA|TRBD1|17|TRBJ1-2
CASSSGTGLTANYGYTF
TGTGCCAGCAGCTCAGGGACAGGCCTTACAGCTAACTATGGCTACACCTTC
>TRBV15|few|TRBD2|16|TRBJ2-3
CATSRGNSGGTDTQYF
TGTGCCACCAGCAGAGGAAATAGCGGGGGCACAGATACGCAGTATTTT
>TRBV29-1|NA|NA|12|TRBJ1-2
CSVHDRPYGYTF
TGCAGCGTTCACGACAGACCCTATGGCTACACCTTC
>TRBV27|NA|NA|17|TRBJ1-2
CASRKTTGTQTNYGYTF
TGTGCCAGCAGGAAAACAACCGGGACGCAGACTAACTATGGCTACACCTTC
>TRBV9|NA|NA|17|TRBJ1-2
CASSPSGTGKGDYGYTF
TGTGCCAGCAGCCCATCCGGGACGGGGAAGGGTGACTATGGCTACACCTTC
>TRBV4-1|NA|TRBD1|16|TRBJ2-7
CASSRTSDRGEREQYF
TGCGCCAGCAGCCGTACGTCGGACAGGGGAGAAAGGGAGCAGTACTTC
>TRBV18|NA|NA|16|TRBJ2-2
CASSPNSRGGTGELFF
TGTGCCAGCTCACCGAACAGCAGGGGAGGAACCGGGGAGCTGTTTTTT
>TRBV2|NA|NA|15|TRBJ2-3
CASSATHPSTDTQYF
TGTGCCAGCAGTGCTACACACCCTAGCACAGATACGCAGTATTTT
>TRBV7-9|NA|TRBD2|13|TRBJ2-7
CASRRGGNYEQYF
TGTGCCAGCAGGCGCGGGGGTAACTACGAGCAGTACTTC
>TRBV5-1|NA|NA|16|TRBJ2-5
CASSLAEVGVGETQYF
TGCGCCAGCAGCTTGGCCGAGGTTGGGGTTGGCGAGACCCAGTACTTC
>TRBV7-6|NA|TRBD2|15|TRBJ2-7
CASSLEELAGHEQYF
TGTGCCAGCAGCTTAGAAGAACTAGCGGGACACGAGCAGTACTTC
>TRBV29-1|once|TRBD2|13|TRBJ2-1
CSVRAGVANEQFF
TGCAGCGTCCGAGCGGGAGTGGCCAATGAGCAGTTCTTC